The 20 T cell receptor beta chains presented below share a single source sample, sequenced in a study of regulatory T cells in long-lasting Graves disease. Noted time point: persistent/refractory GD, antithyroid drugs over 5 years with positive TRAb. The TCR library was made from RNA that had been extracted from PBMCs in TRIzol. Researchers made TCR beta libraries by using iRepertoire HTBI primers and running Arm-PCR on CDR3 regions. TCRdb used MiXCR to reprocess the multiplex PCR reads, holding one entry per CDR3 protein. The sample yields about 470,000 distinct CDR3 sequences, 20% to 25% seen once. The sample here was peripheral blood mononuclear cells (PBMCs), taken when the disease was refractory, from a patient treated with antithyroid drugs. The receptors were gathered from a female donor with Graves disease.

The rearrangement uses TRBV6-2 or TRBV6-3 and TRBJ1-1; D is possibly TRBD1 (5 bases). CDR3 length equals 11 residues. V gave up 10 bases and J gave up 8 bases, with 14 bases separating them. The V gene's germline CDR1 is MNHEY and CDR2 SVGEGT. In DNA form, the CDR3 reads TGTGCCACCAGGAGGGGCAGCGAAGCTTTCTTT. Its protein is CATRRGSEAFF.

The rearrangement uses TRBV30 and TRBJ2-7; weak D call: TRBD1 (6 bases). The CDR3 sequence is 14 residues long. Trimming took 3 bases from V and 9 from J, leaving 21 bases between them. Germline V CDR1 and CDR2: GTSNPN, SVGIG (reference sequence). The CDR3 DNA reads TGTGCCTGGAGGCCCAGGGGCAAGGGTTCGGTGCAGTACTTC. Amino acid sequence: CAWRPRGKGSVQYF.

This clonotype was observed at least ten times. The chain combines TRBV28 with TRBJ1-1; weak D call: TRBD1 (6 bases). Trimming took 6 bases from V and 1 from J, leaving 12 bases between them. The CDR3 runs to 14 residues. Germline CDR1 reads MDHEN; CDR2 reads SYDVKM. CDR3 loop: CASSQRGANTEAFF. CDR3 bases: TGTGCCAGCAGCCAAAGGGGGGCGAACACTGAAGCTTTCTTT.

This clonotype was seen ten or more times. The V and J genes are TRBV12-3 or TRBV12-4 and TRBJ1-4, with 9 bases matching TRBD1. V lost 6 bases and J lost 8; bases outside the gene matches: 7. This CDR3 is built from 14 residues. CDR3 residues: CASSVGQGGEKLFF. For the CDR3, the DNA is TGTGCCAGCAGCGTGGGACAGGGAGGCGAAAAACTGTTTTTT.

This clonotype was seen many times. The chain couples TRBV10-3 to TRBJ1-4; no clear D. Germline-derived CDR1 and CDR2 are ENHRY and SYGVKD. This CDR3 has 14 residues. V lost 2 bases, J lost 8 bases, and 12 bases lay in between. For the CDR3, the DNA is TGTGCCATCAGTGAGGGTTTTGTGGGAGAAAAACTGTTTTTT. Encoded protein: CAISEGFVGEKLFF.

There are many counts of this clonotype. V usage is TRBV28 and J usage is TRBJ2-4; 7 positions match TRBD1. Trimming took 4 bases from V and 5 from J; bases not matched to a gene: 8. The CDR3 contains 15 residues. From germline, CDR1 is MDHEN and CDR2 SYDVKM. The CDR3 region is CASSWPAGTENIQYF. CDR3 coding DNA: TGTGCCAGCAGTTGGCCAGCCGGGACAGAAAACATTCAGTACTTC.

Many counts were recorded for this clonotype. This chain uses TRBV6-2 or TRBV6-3 with TRBJ1-2; weak D call: TRBD1 (6 bases). This CDR3 contains 12 residues. The germline CDR1 and CDR2 sequences are MNHEY and SVGEGT. With 5 bases removed from V and 3 bases from J, the gap between germline ends came to 7 bases. CDR3 in DNA: TGTGCCAGCAGTGCAGGGGACTATGGCTACACCTTC. Translating gives CASSAGDYGYTF.

V gene TRBV12-3 or TRBV12-4 combines with J gene TRBJ2-3; D is perhaps TRBD2 (6 bases). The CDR3 consists of 14 residues. V gave up 5 bases and J gave up 9 bases, with 18 bases separating them. The CDR3 nucleotides are TGTGCCAGCAGTCCCGGGATCACCGCGGGGACGCAGTATTTT. Protein product: CASSPGITAGTQYF.

The gene calls are TRBV12-3 or TRBV12-4 and TRBJ1-4; a possible D gene is TRBD1 (6 bases). The CDR3 is made up of 13 amino acids. V was cut by 5 bases and J by 8 bases, with 12 bases left in between. CDR3 in DNA: TGTGCCAGCAGTCCCGGGACAAGGGAAAAACTGTTTTTT. This encodes CASSPGTREKLFF.

This clonotype came up many times. The chain employs TRBV28 and TRBJ1-2; D is ambiguous. CDR3 length: 11 amino acids. Germline V CDR1 and CDR2: MDHEN, SYDVKM. Trimming stripped 6 bases from V and 8 bases from J, with 10 bases between. Here the CDR3 reads CASRKGVGYTF. In nucleotides, the CDR3 is TGTGCCAGCAGGAAGGGAGTCGGCTACACCTTC.

This clonotype showed up many times. The chain carries TRBV10-3 and TRBJ1-6, with 8 bases fitting TRBD1. V lost 7 bases and J lost 9; bases outside the gene matches: 8. The CDR3 has 14 amino acids. The germline V gene encodes CDR1 ENHRY and CDR2 SYGVKD. CDR3 loop: CAIKAGQAPSPLHF. The CDR3 DNA reads as TGTGCCATCAAGGCGGGACAGGCACCTTCACCCCTCCACTTT.

This clonotype was found a few times. CDR3 sequence reads: CASSLDSGIDGYTF. CDR3 nucleotides: TGTGCCAGCAGCCTGGACAGTGGAATTGATGGCTACACCTTC. The chain recombines TRBV7-9 with TRBJ1-2; tentatively, D is TRBD1 (6 bases). The CDR3 loop spans 14 amino acids. Trimming shortened V by 5 bases and J by 6 bases, and 16 bases separated the two germline ends. The germline V gene has CDR1 SEHNR and CDR2 FQNEAQ (reference sequence).

This clonotype was counted a few times. The V call is TRBV12-3 or TRBV12-4, the J call TRBJ2-5; a weak D match, TRBD2 (5 bases). V was cut by 8 bases and J by 5 bases, with 15 bases left in between. There are 13 residues in the CDR3. The CDR3 region is CASGPGVLETQYF. The CDR3 coding sequence is TGTGCCAGCGGCCCCGGGGTTTTGGAGACCCAGTACTTC.

The table lists this clonotype with a few counts. The gene calls are TRBV25-1 and TRBJ1-4; 7 nucleotides agree with TRBD1. CDR3 size: 17 residues. Trimming took 3 bases from V and 4 from J; bases not matched to a gene: 11. The germline CDR1 and CDR2 sequences are MGHDK and SYGVNS. CDR3 DNA sequence: TGTGCCAGCAGTGACGACAGGGACGGGTCCGGTAATGAAAAACTGTTTTTT. Translating it yields CASSDDRDGSGNEKLFF. The complete variable domain, with remaining parts taken from reference TRBV25-1 and TRBJ1-4, reads EADIYQTPRYLVIGTGKKITLECSQTMGHDKMYWYQQDPGMELHLIHYSYGVNSTEKGDLSSESTVSRIRTEHFPLTLESARPSHTSQYLCASSDDRDGSGNEKLFFGSGTQLSVL.

The chain recombines TRBV7-8 with TRBJ2-1, with D possibly being TRBD2 (5 bases). CDR1 and CDR2 from the germline V gene are SGHVS and FQNEAQ. The CDR3 contains 15 residues. V gave up 5 bases and J gave up 4 bases, with 15 bases separating them. CDR3 loop: CASSTRRSSYNEQFF. The CDR3 nucleotides are TGTGCCAGCAGCACCCGGAGGAGCAGTTACAATGAGCAGTTCTTC.

This clonotype has only a few counts. The rearrangement joins TRBV20-1 to TRBJ1-1, with D possibly being TRBD1 (5 bases). The CDR3 runs 12 residues. The V gene lost 0 bases and the J gene lost 5 bases, with 7 bases spanning the gap. Germline lookup yields CDR1 DFQATT and CDR2 SNEGSKA (reference sequence). CDR3 sequence: CSAREGVTEAFF. The CDR3 DNA sequence: TGCAGTGCTAGAGAGGGGGTTACTGAAGCTTTCTTT.

CDR3 sequence (DNA): TGTGCCAGCACCCCCCAGGGATCCTCCTACAATGAGCAGTTCTTC. The encoded protein is CASTPQGSSYNEQFF. This chain joins TRBV12-3 or TRBV12-4 and TRBJ2-1, with D tentatively TRBD1 (5 bases). Deletions cut 7 bases from V and 0 bases from J, with 13 bases between. CDR3 length: 15 residues.

This clonotype was counted ten times or more. J is TRBJ1-1 and V is TRBV28; 9 bases line up with TRBD1. The CDR3 consists of 16 residues. Germline CDR1 and CDR2: MDHEN and SYDVKM. J was trimmed by 1 base and V by 4 bases; bases with no gene match: 7. The CDR3, as DNA: TGTGCCAGCAGTTCACAGGGGGCGGAAGGGAACACTGAAGCTTTCTTT. Its translation is CASSSQGAEGNTEAFF.

V is TRBV6-8 and J is TRBJ2-7; D is ambiguous. The germline gives CDR1 MNHGY, CDR2 SAAAGT. The CDR3 is 13 residues long. The germline V and J ends were trimmed by 8 bases and 2 bases, with 13 bases remaining between them. CDR3 sequence (DNA): TGTGCCAGCCATTCAAGCCGAACCTACGAGCAGTACTTC. Encoded protein: CASHSSRTYEQYF.

This clonotype has more than one count but fewer than ten. The chain links TRBV5-4 to TRBJ1-2; TRBD1 aligns across 11 bases. V lost 3 bases to trimming and J lost 8 bases; unmatched junction nucleotides: 6. Germline assignment: CDR1 SGHNT and CDR2 YYREEE (reference sequence). This CDR3 comprises 14 residues. The CDR3 DNA is TGTGCCAGCAGCTGGGACAGGGGGATGCGAGGCTACACCTTC. Amino acid sequence: CASSWDRGMRGYTF.